This T cell receptor beta chain was sequenced in a study of cytomegalovirus exposure and HLA in healthy donors. This clone was recorded only once. Its specificity is not known. Notes on the study in general: Information on immune exposure was restricted to one variable (CMV serostatus).

This PCR relied on a set of 60 Vbeta primers and 13 Jbeta primers. Measured with immunoSEQ multiplex PCR; TCRdb has only the in-frame clones, and not every one. The repertoire has 90,000 to 150,000 clones, roughly 80% of them found once; the top ten carry about 2.5%. Sequencing was carried out using PBMCs. The origin of this receptor is a female donor in good health and CMV-seronegative.

The DNA of the CDR3 is TGTGCCAGTAGTACGACAGGAAATGATAATCAGCCCCAGCATTTT. Its translation is CASSTTGNDNQPQHF. The chain is built from TRBV19 and TRBJ1-5; D might be TRBD1 (6 bases). The CDR3 has 15 residues. In germline, CDR1 is LNHDA, CDR2 SQIVND (reference sequence). V was pared by 4 bases and J by 4 bases, with 14 bases between.